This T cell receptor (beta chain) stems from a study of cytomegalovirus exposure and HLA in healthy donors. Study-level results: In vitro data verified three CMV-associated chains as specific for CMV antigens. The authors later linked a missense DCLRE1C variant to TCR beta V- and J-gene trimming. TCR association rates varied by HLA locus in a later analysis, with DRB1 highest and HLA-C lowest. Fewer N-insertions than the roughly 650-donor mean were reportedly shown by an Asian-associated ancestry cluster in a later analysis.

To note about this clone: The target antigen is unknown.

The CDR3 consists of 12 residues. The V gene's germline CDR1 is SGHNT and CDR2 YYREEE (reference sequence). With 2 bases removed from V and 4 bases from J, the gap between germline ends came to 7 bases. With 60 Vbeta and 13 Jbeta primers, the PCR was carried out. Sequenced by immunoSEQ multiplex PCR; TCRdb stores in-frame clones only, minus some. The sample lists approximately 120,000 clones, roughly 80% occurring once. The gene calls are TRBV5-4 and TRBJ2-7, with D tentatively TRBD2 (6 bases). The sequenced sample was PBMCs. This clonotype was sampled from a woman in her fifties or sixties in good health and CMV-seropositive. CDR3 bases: TGTGCCAGCAGCTTTGGGGGGTACGAGCAGTACTTC. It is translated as CASSFGGYEQYF. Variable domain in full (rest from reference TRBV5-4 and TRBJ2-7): ETGVTQSPTHLIKTRGQQVTLRCSSQSGHNTVSWYQQALGQGPQFIFQYYREEENGRGNFPPRFSGLQFPNYSSELNVNALELDDSALYLCASSFGGYEQYFGPGTRLTVT.